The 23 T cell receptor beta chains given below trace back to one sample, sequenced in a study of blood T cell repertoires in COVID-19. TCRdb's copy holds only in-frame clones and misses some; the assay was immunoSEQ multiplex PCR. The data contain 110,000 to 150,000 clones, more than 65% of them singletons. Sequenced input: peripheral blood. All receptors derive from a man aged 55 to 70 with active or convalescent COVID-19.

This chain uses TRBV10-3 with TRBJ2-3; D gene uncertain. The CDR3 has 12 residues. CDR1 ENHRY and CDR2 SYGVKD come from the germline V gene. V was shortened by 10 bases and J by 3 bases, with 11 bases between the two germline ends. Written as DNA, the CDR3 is TGTGCCACCAGCCACGAGACAGATACGCAGTATTTT. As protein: CATSHETDTQYF.

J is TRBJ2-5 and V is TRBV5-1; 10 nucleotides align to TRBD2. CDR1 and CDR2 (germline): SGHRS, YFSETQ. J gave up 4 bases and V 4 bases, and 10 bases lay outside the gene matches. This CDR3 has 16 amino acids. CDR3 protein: CASSPGASGRRETQYF. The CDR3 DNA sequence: TGCGCCAGCAGCCCCGGGGCTAGCGGGAGAAGAGAGACCCAGTACTTC.

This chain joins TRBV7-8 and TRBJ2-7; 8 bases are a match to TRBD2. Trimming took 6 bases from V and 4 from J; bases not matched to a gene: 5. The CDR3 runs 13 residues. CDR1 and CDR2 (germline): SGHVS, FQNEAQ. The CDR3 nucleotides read TGTGCCAGCAGGAGCGGGAGTAGGTACGAGCAGTACGTC. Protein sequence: CASRSGSRYEQYV.

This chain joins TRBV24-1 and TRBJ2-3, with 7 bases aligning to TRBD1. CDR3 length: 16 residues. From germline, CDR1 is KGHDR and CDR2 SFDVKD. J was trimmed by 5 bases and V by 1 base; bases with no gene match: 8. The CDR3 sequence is CATSDFPAGTVDTQYF. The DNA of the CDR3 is TGTGCCACCAGTGATTTTCCCGCAGGGACAGTAGATACGCAGTATTTT.

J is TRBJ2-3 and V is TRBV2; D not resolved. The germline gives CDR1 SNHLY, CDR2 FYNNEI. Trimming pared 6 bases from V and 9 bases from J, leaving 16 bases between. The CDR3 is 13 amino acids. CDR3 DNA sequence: TGTGCCAGCAGGGCCCCCCCGGGTGCGACGCAGTATTTT. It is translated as CASRAPPGATQYF. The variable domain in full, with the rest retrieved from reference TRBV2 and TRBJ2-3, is EPEVTQTPSHQVTQMGQEVILRCVPISNHLYFYWYRQILGQKVEFLVSFYNNEISEKSEIFDDQFSVERPDGSNFTLKIRSTKLEDSAMYFCASRAPPGATQYFGPGTRLTVL.

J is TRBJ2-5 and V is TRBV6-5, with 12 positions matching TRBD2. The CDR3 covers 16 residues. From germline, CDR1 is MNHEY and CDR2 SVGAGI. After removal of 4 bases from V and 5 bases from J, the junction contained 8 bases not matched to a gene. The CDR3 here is CASSSSSGRVVETQYF. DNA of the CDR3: TGTGCCAGCAGTTCCTCTAGCGGGAGGGTCGTGGAGACCCAGTACTTC.

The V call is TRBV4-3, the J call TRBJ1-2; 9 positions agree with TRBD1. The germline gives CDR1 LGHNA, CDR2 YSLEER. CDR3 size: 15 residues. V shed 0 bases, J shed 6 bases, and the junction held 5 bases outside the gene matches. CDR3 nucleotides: TGCGCCAGCAGCCAAGATATCCGGACAGGGGATGGCTACACCTTC. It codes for CASSQDIRTGDGYTF.

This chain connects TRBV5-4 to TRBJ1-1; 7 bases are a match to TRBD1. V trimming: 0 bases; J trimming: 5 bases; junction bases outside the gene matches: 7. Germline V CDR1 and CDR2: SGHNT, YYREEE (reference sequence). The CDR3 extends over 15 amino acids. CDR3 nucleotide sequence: TGTGCCAGCAGCTTGGATGGGCAGGGGGTTACTGAAGCTTTCTTT. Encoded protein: CASSLDGQGVTEAFF.

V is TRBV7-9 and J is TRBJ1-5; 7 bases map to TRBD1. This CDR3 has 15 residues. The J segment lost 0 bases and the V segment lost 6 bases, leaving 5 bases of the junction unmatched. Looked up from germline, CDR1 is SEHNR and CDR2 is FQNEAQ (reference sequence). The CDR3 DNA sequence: TGTGCCAGCAGTCCGGGACAGTTTAGCAATCAGCCCCAGCATTTT. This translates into CASSPGQFSNQPQHF.

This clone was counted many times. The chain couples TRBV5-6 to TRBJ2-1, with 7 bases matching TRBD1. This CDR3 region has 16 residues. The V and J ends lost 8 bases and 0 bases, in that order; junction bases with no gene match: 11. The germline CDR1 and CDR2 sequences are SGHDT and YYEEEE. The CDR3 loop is CASQGQGVISYNEQFF. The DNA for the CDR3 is TGTGCCAGTCAAGGGCAGGGGGTTATCTCCTACAATGAGCAGTTCTTC.

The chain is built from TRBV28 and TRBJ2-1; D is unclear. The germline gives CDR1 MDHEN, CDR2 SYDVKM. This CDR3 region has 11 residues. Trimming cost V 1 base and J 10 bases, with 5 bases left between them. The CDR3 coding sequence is TGTGCCAGCAGTTTATTCCCAGAGCAGTTCTTC. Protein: CASSLFPEQFF. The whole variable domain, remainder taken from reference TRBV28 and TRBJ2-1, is DVKVTQSSRYLVKRTGEKVFLECVQDMDHENMFWYRQDPGLGLRLIYFSYDVKMKEKGDIPEGYSVSREKKERFSLILESASTNQTSMYLCASSLFPEQFFGPGTRLTVL.

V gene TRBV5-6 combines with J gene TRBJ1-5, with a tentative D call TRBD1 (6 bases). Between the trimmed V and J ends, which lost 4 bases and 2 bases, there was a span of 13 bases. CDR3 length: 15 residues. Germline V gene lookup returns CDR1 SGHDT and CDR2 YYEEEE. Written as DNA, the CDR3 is TGTGCCAGCAGCCGGATGCGACAGGGCAATCAGCCCCAGCATTTT. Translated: CASSRMRQGNQPQHF.

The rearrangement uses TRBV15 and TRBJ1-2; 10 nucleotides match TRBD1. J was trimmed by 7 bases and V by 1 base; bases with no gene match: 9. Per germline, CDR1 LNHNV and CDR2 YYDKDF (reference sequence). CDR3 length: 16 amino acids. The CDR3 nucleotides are TGTGCCACCAGCAGAGTGGCCCCCGGACAGGGGGGTGGCTACACCTTC. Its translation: CATSRVAPGQGGGYTF.

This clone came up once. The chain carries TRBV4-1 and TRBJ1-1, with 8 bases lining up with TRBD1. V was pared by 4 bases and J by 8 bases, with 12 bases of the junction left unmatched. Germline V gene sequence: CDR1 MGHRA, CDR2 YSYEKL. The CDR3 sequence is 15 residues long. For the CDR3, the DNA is TGCGCCAGCAGCCCCAACACCGGGACAGGCGACGAAGCTTTCTTT. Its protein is CASSPNTGTGDEAFF.

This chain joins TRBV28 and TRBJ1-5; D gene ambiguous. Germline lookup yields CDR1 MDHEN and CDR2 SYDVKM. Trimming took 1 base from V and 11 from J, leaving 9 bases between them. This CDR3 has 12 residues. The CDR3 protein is CASSLLATAQHF. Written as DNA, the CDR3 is TGTGCCAGCAGTTTATTAGCCACGGCCCAGCATTTT.

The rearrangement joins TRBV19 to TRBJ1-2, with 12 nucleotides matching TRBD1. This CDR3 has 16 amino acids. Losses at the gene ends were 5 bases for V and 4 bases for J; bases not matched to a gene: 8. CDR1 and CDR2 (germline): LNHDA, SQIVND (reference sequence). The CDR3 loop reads CASSSRDRGHGYGYTF. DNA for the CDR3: TGTGCCAGTAGTTCCAGGGACAGGGGGCACGGCTATGGCTACACCTTC.

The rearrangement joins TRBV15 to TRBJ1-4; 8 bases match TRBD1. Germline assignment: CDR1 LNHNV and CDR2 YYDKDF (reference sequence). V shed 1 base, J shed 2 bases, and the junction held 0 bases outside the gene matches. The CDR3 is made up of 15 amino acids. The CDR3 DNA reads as TGTGCCACCAGCAGAGCAGGGGGCACTAATGAAAAACTGTTTTTT. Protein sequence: CATSRAGGTNEKLFF. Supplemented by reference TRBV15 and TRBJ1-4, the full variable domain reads DAMVIQNPRYQVTQFGKPVTLSCSQTLNHNVMYWYQQKSSQAPKLLFHYYDKDFNNEADTPDNFQSRRPNTSFCFLDIRSPGLGDTAMYLCATSRAGGTNEKLFFGSGTQLSVL.

CDR3 in amino acids: CASSFDPGANTEAFF. The CDR3 region has the DNA TGTGCCAGCAGCTTTGATCCAGGGGCGAACACTGAAGCTTTCTTT. The chain employs TRBV5-6 and TRBJ1-1; the D gene is possibly TRBD1 (6 bases). Trimming cost V 2 bases and J 1 base, with 12 bases left between them. In germline, CDR1 is SGHDT, CDR2 YYEEEE. This CDR3 has 15 residues. Full variable domain (rest looked up from reference TRBV5-6 and TRBJ1-1): DAGVTQSPTHLIKTRGQQVTLRCSPKSGHDTVSWYQQALGQGPQFIFQYYEEEERQRGNFPDRFSGHQFPNYSSELNVNALLLGDSALYLCASSFDPGANTEAFFGQGTRLTVV.

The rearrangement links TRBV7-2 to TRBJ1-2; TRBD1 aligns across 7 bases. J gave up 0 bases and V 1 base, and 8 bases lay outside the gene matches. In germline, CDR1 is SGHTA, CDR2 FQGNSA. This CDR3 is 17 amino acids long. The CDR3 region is CASSLEAGTVTNYGYTF. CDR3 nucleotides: TGTGCCAGCAGCTTAGAGGCCGGGACAGTAACTAACTATGGCTACACCTTC.

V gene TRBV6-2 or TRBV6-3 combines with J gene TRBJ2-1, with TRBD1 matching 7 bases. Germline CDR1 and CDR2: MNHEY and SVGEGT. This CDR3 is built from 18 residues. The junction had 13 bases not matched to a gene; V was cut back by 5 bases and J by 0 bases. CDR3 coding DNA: TGTGCCAGCAGTACTCGGTACAGGGACAGCCTCTCCTACAATGAGCAGTTCTTC. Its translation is CASSTRYRDSLSYNEQFF.

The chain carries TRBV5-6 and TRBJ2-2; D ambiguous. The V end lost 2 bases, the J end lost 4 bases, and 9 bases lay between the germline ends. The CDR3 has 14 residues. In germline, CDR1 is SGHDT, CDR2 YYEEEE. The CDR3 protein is CASSFLHVTGELFF. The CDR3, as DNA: TGTGCCAGCAGCTTCTTACACGTCACCGGGGAGCTGTTTTTT. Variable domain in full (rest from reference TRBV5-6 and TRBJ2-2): DAGVTQSPTHLIKTRGQQVTLRCSPKSGHDTVSWYQQALGQGPQFIFQYYEEEERQRGNFPDRFSGHQFPNYSSELNVNALLLGDSALYLCASSFLHVTGELFFGEGSRLTVL.

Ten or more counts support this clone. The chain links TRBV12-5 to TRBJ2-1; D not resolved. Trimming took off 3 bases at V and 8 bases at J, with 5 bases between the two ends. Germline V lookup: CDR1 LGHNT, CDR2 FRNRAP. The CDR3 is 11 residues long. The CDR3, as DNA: TGTGCTAGTGGTTTTTCGGATGAGCAGTTCTTC. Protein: CASGFSDEQFF.

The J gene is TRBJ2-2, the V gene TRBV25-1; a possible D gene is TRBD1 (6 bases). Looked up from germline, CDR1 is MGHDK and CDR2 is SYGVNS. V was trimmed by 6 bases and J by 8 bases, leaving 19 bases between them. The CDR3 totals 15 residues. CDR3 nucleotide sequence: TGTGCCAGCAGAGCCCCCCAGGGGTATCGAGGGGAGCTGTTTTTT. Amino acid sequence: CASRAPQGYRGELFF.